Listed here are 10 T cell receptor beta chains from one sample, sequenced in a study of T-cell reconstitution after alpha-beta-depleted transplantation in children. Unique molecular identifiers were incorporated into the prepared TCRbeta library. TCRdb processed the PCR reads anew with MiXCR; each CDR3 protein has one entry. The sample has approximately 1,000,000 distinct CDR3 sequences; roughly 29% are singletons. This specimen consisted of PBMCs, mostly from graft donor cells, obtained 360 days after TCRalphabeta/CD19-depleted stem cell transplant. The receptors stem from a boy younger than two who had a stem cell transplant for SCID, so the T cells may come from the graft donor.

This clonotype was seen more than once but under ten times. The chain's CDR3 is CASSFPPDEQFF. Here the CDR3 DNA reads TGCGCCAGCAGCTTCCCCCCCGATGAGCAGTTCTTC. The chain uses TRBV5-1 and TRBJ2-1, with unresolved D. The CDR3 extends over 12 amino acids. CDR1 and CDR2 from the germline V gene are SGHRS and YFSETQ. The V end lost 2 bases, the J end lost 8 bases, and 8 bases lay between the germline ends.

V usage is TRBV9 and J usage is TRBJ1-5, with D unclear. V gave up 0 bases and J gave up 7 bases, with 14 bases separating them. Germline V CDR1 and CDR2: SGDLS, YYNGEE. The CDR3 length is 15 residues. The DNA for the CDR3 is TGTGCCAGCAGCGTAGGACAAGGAGTGGGGCAGCCCCAGCATTTT. Translated, it gives CASSVGQGVGQPQHF.

V is TRBV20-1 and J is TRBJ2-7; D uncertain. The CDR3 runs 14 residues. The germline V and J ends were trimmed by 7 bases and 3 bases, with 19 bases remaining between them. The germline V gene has CDR1 DFQATT and CDR2 SNEGSKA (reference sequence). CDR3 DNA: TGCAGTGTCTGGGGTTCTGGGCCACTCTACGAGCAGTACTTC. Translation: CSVWGSGPLYEQYF.

The genes are TRBV6-1 and TRBJ2-1, with 9 nucleotides matching TRBD2. J gave up 7 bases and V 4 bases, and 11 bases lay outside the gene matches. The CDR3 is made up of 16 amino acids. Germline CDR1 reads MNHNS; CDR2 reads SASEGT. CDR3 sequence reads: CASSVVEAGGQNEQFF. In DNA form, the CDR3 reads TGTGCCAGCAGTGTTGTTGAGGCGGGGGGGCAAAATGAGCAGTTCTTC.

This sequence joins TRBV11-2 and TRBJ1-6, with 8 bases matching TRBD1. This CDR3 is 13 amino acids long. Germline V gene sequence: CDR1 SGHAT, CDR2 FQNNGV. Trimming took 8 bases from V and 6 from J; bases not matched to a gene: 3. The CDR3 region is CASAGQGNSPLHF. In DNA, the CDR3 is TGTGCCAGCGCAGGACAGGGTAATTCACCCCTCCACTTT.

CDR3 amino acids: CASSEGRLLNTGELFF. The CDR3 DNA reads as TGTGCCAGCTCCGAGGGACGACTCCTGAACACCGGGGAGCTGTTTTTT. This chain links TRBV18 with TRBJ2-2, with D possibly being TRBD1 or TRBD2 (5 bases each). The CDR3 has 16 amino acids. The germline V gene has CDR1 KGHSH and CDR2 LQKENI. Between the trimmed V and J ends, which lost 6 bases and 1 base, there was a span of 15 bases.

The V and J genes are TRBV7-6 and TRBJ2-5, with 9 bases aligning to TRBD2. With V trimmed by 4 bases and J by 2 bases, 14 bases remained unmatched. CDR1 is SGHVS and CDR2 is FNYEAQ in the germline V gene. This CDR3 has 18 residues. CDR3: CASSSGTSPLFLQETQYF. The CDR3 DNA is TGTGCCAGCAGCTCGGGGACTAGCCCCCTTTTCCTACAAGAGACCCAGTACTTC.

The chain joins TRBV20-1 to TRBJ2-3, with D perhaps TRBD1 (5 bases). V was trimmed by 7 bases and J by 1 base, leaving 12 bases between them. The germline gives CDR1 DFQATT, CDR2 SNEGSKA (reference sequence). The CDR3 totals 13 residues. The CDR3 region is CSVSGAGTDTQYF. In DNA form, the CDR3 reads TGCAGTGTTAGTGGGGCTGGCACAGATACGCAGTATTTT.

This clonotype occurred many times. The rearrangement links TRBV5-1 to TRBJ2-7; 8 positions match TRBD1. J was trimmed by 6 bases and V by 3 bases; bases with no gene match: 11. Looked up from germline, CDR1 is SGHRS and CDR2 is YFSETQ. The length of the CDR3 is 15 residues. The DNA for the CDR3 is TGCGCCAGCAGCTGGGGACAGGACCAACCCAGCGAGCAGTACTTC. It translates to CASSWGQDQPSEQYF.

V and J are TRBV6-2 or TRBV6-3 and TRBJ2-3; maybe TRBD2 (5 bases). This CDR3 region has 15 residues. Trimming removed 4 bases from V and 2 bases from J, with 13 bases in between. The germline CDR1 and CDR2 sequences are MNHEY and SVGEGT. The CDR3 reads CASSSRRLHTDTQYF. DNA of the CDR3: TGTGCCAGCAGTTCTCGGAGGCTGCACACAGATACGCAGTATTTT.